This TCR beta chain appears in the sequencing data of a study of CD8+ T cells in alopecia areata. Across the whole study: Treated individuals took tofacitinib by mouth, 5 to 10 mg twice daily.

Germline assignment: CDR1 SNHLY and CDR2 FYNNEI. The germline V and J ends were trimmed by 4 bases and 8 bases, with 11 bases remaining between them. The CDR3 spans 12 residues. cDNA prepared by RNA extraction and subsequent reverse transcription served as the template for sequencing. The table came from immunoSEQ multiplex PCR; TCRdb's copy has only in-frame clones and leaves some out. The repertoire holds over 200,000 clones, 50% to 60% seen once, with 0.45% in the top ten. Overall study results and limits: There were also resident alphabeta T cells of normal skin sequenced in scalp samples.

Alopecia areata patients gave lesional scalp punch biopsies and peripheral blood samples. To note about this clone: Its target is unknown.

The sequenced sample was CD4+ T cells sorted from blood, obtained at week 0. This TCR was recovered from a human donor with alopecia areata. The V and J genes are TRBV2 and TRBJ1-1; possible D gene TRBD1, 5 bases. DNA of the CDR3: TGTGCCAGCAGTGTTGGGGGAAGCGAAGCTTTCTTT. Protein product: CASSVGGSEAFF. Full variable domain (outside the CDR3, taken from reference TRBV2 and TRBJ1-1): EPEVTQTPSHQVTQMGQEVILRCVPISNHLYFYWYRQILGQKVEFLVSFYNNEISEKSEIFDDQFSVERPDGSNFTLKIRSTKLEDSAMYFCASSVGGSEAFFGQGTRLTVV.